These 8 T cell receptor beta chains were sequenced from one sample in a study of blood T cell repertoires in COVID-19. This table comes from immunoSEQ multiplex PCR, and its TCRdb copy is limited to in-frame clones, with some not included. The sample records approximately 90,000 clones, about three quarters being singletons. The specimen sequenced was peripheral blood. The receptors here all came from a human donor in a cohort sampled during active COVID-19.

The CDR3 DNA is TGTGCCAGCAGGGCAAACAATGAGCAGTTCTTC. This gives the protein CASRANNEQFF. The genes are TRBV2 and TRBJ2-1; no definite D call. V lost 6 bases and J 5 bases, leaving 5 bases between the germline ends. The germline V gene encodes CDR1 SNHLY and CDR2 FYNNEI. The CDR3 sequence is 11 residues long.

The rearrangement uses TRBV27 and TRBJ2-1; D is possibly TRBD2 (6 bases). The length of the CDR3 is 14 residues. The germline V gene encodes CDR1 MNHEY and CDR2 SMNVEV (reference sequence). Trimming cost V 2 bases and J 5 bases, with 10 bases left between them. The CDR3 spells CASSLRGFNNEQFF. CDR3 DNA sequence: TGTGCCAGCAGTTTACGGGGGTTTAACAATGAGCAGTTCTTC.

This chain joins TRBV19 and TRBJ2-2, with D possibly matching TRBD2 (6 bases). Deletions cut 6 bases from V and 11 bases from J, with 16 bases between. In germline, CDR1 is LNHDA, CDR2 SQIVND (reference sequence). The CDR3 is 13 residues long. The DNA for the CDR3 is TGTGCCAGTAGGGGGGGACCGTTGGGAGAGCTGTTTTTT. It translates to CASRGGPLGELFF. Variable domain in full (rest from reference TRBV19 and TRBJ2-2): DGGITQSPKYLFRKEGQNVTLSCEQNLNHDAMYWYRQDPGQGLRLIYYSQIVNDFQKGDIAEGYSVSREKKESFPLTVTSAQKNPTAFYLCASRGGPLGELFFGEGSRLTVL.

The V call is TRBV12-2, the J call TRBJ2-3; the table's D call of TRBD2 was not tested on the DNA. TRBV12-2 constitutes a pseudogene. CDR3 size: 16 residues. The CDR3, as DNA: TGTGCAAGTCGCTTAGGGCTAGTCGTTTTCGCAGATACGCAGTATTTT. Translating it yields CASRLGLVVFADTQYF.

The chain uses TRBV3-1 (or the pseudogene TRBV3-2) and TRBJ2-5; D might be TRBD1 (5 bases). Trimming took off 0 bases at V and 1 base at J, with 15 bases between the two ends. The CDR3 runs to 17 residues. Germline lookup yields CDR1 LGHDT and CDR2 YNNKEL (reference sequence). The CDR3 sequence: CASSQEWAGRFQETQYF. CDR3 DNA sequence: TGTGCCAGCAGCCAAGAATGGGCAGGGCGGTTCCAAGAGACCCAGTACTTC.

The chain couples TRBV27 to TRBJ2-1, with 10 bases lining up with TRBD2. CDR1 and CDR2 (germline): MNHEY, SMNVEV (reference sequence). The CDR3 loop spans 18 amino acids. The J segment lost 2 bases and the V segment lost 2 bases, leaving 9 bases of the junction unmatched. Here the CDR3 reads CASSLGLAGARAYNEQFF. The CDR3 nucleotides are TGTGCCAGCAGTTTAGGGCTAGCGGGAGCGAGGGCCTACAATGAGCAGTTCTTC.

The chain employs TRBV5-1 and TRBJ2-3; 11 bases align to TRBD2. The germline gives CDR1 SGHRS, CDR2 YFSETQ. Losses at the gene ends were 1 base for V and 6 bases for J; bases not matched to a gene: 4. The CDR3 covers 15 residues. CDR3 in amino acids: CASSLSLAGVDTQYF. CDR3 coding DNA: TGCGCCAGCAGCTTGTCACTAGCGGGAGTGGATACGCAGTATTTT.

This clone was found a few times. V gene TRBV6-4 combines with J gene TRBJ2-3; 9 nucleotides align to TRBD2. Germline lookup yields CDR1 MRHNA and CDR2 SNTAGT. This CDR3 comprises 14 residues. Unmatched junction bases numbered 4, after V lost 3 bases and J lost 6 bases. CDR3 amino acids: CASSERGGYDTQYF. CDR3 in DNA: TGTGCCAGCAGTGAGCGGGGGGGGTACGATACGCAGTATTTT.